This T cell receptor (beta chain) was observed in a study of shared clonotypes between healthy human individuals. The study drew all its donors from Caucasian adults living in Nashville, Tennessee. CDR1 is MDHEN and CDR2 is SYDVKM in the germline V gene. V was trimmed by 5 bases and J by 5 bases, leaving 18 bases between them. This CDR3 contains 15 residues. This table comes from immunoSEQ multiplex PCR, and its TCRdb copy is limited to in-frame clones, with some not included. The repertoire holds 2 million to 2.5 million clones, with about nine tenths as singletons. This TCR was recovered from a man younger than 30 in good health. Some clones in this sample may be carry-over from other donors' samples. The sequenced material came from naive CD4+ T cells from PBMCs. Subset denoted: CD45RA+ positively selected. The J gene is TRBJ1-2, the V gene TRBV28, with D tentatively TRBD1 (5 bases). The CDR3 sequence: CASSVLSGTSYGYTF. The CDR3 DNA is TGTGCCAGCAGTGTCTTATCCGGGACCAGTTATGGCTACACCTTC.